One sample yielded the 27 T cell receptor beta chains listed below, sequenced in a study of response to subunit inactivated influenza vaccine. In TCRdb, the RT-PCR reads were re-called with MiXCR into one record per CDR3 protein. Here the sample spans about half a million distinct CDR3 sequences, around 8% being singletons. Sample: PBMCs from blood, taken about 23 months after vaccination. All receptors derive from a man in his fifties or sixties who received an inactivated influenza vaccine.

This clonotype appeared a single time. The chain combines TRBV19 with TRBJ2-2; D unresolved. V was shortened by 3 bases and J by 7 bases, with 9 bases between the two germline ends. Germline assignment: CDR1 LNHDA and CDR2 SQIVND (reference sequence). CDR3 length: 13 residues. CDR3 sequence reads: CASSIGPSGELFF. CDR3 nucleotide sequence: TGTGCCAGTAGTATCGGGCCTAGCGGGGAGCTGTTTTTT.

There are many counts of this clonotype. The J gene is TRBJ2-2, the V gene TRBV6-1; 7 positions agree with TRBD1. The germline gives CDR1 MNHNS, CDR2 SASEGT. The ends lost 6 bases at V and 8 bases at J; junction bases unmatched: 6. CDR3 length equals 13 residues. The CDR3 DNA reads TGTGCCAGCAGGAGGGGACAGCTAGGGGAGCTGTTTTTT. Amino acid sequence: CASRRGQLGELFF.

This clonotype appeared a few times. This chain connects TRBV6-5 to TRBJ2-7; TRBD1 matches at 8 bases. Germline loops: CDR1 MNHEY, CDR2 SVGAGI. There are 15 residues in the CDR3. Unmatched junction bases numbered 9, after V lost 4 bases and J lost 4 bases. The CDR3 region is CASSSPGTGGYEQYF. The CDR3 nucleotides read TGTGCCAGCAGTTCACCCGGGACAGGAGGTTACGAGCAGTACTTC.

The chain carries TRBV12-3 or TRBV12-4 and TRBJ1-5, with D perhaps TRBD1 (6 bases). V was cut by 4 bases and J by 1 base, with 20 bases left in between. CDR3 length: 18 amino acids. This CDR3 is CASSSIFTTTGSNQPQHF. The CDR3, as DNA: TGTGCCAGCAGTTCTATCTTTACCACAACAGGGAGCAATCAGCCCCAGCATTTT.

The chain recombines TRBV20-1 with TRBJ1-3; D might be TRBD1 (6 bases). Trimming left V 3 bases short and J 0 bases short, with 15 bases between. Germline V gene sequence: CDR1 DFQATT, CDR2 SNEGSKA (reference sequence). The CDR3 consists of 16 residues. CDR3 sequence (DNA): TGCAGTGCTAGGCCCCCAGGGGCGAGCTCTGGAAACACCATATATTTT. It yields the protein CSARPPGASSGNTIYF.

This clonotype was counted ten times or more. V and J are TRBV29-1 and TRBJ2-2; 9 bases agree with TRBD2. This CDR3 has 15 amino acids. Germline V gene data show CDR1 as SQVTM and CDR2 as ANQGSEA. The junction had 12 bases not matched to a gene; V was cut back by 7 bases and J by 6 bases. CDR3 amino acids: CSAVDSGSFPGELFF. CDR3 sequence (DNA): TGCAGCGCCGTTGATAGCGGGAGTTTCCCCGGGGAGCTGTTTTTT.

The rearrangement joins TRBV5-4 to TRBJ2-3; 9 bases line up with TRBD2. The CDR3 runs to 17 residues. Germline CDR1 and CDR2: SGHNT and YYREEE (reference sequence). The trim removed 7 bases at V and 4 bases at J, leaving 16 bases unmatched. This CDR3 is CASGPGLGRGGADTQYF. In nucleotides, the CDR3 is TGTGCCAGCGGGCCAGGTTTAGGGCGGGGGGGGGCAGATACGCAGTATTTT.

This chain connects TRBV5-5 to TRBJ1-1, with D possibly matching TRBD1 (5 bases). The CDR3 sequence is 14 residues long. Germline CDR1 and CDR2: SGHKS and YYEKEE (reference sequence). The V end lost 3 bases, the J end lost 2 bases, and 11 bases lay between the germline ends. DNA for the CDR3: TGTGCCAGCAGCTCGTCATGGACAAACACTGAAGCTTTCTTT. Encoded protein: CASSSSWTNTEAFF.

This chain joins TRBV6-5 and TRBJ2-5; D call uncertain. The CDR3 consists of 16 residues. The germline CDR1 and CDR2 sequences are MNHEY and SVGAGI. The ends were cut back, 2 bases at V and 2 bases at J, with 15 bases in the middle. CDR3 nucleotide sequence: TGTGCCAGCAGTTACAGGCAGGCATTGGGGCAAGAGACCCAGTACTTC. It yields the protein CASSYRQALGQETQYF.

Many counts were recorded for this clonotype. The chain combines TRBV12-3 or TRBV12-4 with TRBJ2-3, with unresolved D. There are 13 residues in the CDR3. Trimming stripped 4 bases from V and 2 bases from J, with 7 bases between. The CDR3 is CASSSFPTDTQYF. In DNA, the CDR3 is TGTGCCAGCAGTTCCTTCCCCACAGATACGCAGTATTTT.

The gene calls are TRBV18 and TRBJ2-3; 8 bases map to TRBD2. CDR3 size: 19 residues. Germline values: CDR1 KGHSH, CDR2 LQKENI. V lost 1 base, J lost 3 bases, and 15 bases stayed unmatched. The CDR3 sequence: CASSPLRSGTRTATDTQYF. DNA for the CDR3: TGTGCCAGCTCACCACTTAGGAGCGGGACTAGAACGGCGACAGATACGCAGTATTTT.

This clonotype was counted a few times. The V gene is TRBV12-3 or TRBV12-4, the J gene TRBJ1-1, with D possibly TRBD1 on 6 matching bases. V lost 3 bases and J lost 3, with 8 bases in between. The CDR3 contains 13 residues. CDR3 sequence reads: CASSFKGDTEAFF. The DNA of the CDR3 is TGTGCCAGCAGTTTTAAGGGGGACACTGAAGCTTTCTTT.

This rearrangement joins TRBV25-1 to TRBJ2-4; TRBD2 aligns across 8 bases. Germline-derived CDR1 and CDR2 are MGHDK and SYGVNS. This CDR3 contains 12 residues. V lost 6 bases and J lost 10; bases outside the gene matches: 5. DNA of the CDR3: TGTGCCAGCAGGCCCGGGAGGGGGATTCAGTACTTC. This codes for CASRPGRGIQYF.

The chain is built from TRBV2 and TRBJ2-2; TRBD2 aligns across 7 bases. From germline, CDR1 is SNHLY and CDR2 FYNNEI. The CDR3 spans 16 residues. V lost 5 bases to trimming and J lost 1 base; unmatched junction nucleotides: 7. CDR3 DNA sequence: TGTGCCAGCAGTCTATTGGGCGGGAGGAACACCGGGGAGCTGTTTTTT. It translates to CASSLLGGRNTGELFF.

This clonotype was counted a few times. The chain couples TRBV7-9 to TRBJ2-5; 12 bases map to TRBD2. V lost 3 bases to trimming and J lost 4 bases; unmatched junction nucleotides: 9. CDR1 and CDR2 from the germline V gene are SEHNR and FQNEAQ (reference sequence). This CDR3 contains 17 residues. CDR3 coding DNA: TGTGCCAGCAGCTTGGCCCCTAGCGGGGGGGCAGGAGAGACCCAGTACTTC. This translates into CASSLAPSGGAGETQYF.

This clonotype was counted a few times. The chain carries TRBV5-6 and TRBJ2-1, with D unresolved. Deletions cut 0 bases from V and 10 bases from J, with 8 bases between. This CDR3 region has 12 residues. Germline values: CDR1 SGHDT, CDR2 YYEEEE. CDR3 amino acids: CASSLDSEEQFF. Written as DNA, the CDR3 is TGTGCCAGCAGCTTGGACTCTGAGGAGCAGTTCTTC.

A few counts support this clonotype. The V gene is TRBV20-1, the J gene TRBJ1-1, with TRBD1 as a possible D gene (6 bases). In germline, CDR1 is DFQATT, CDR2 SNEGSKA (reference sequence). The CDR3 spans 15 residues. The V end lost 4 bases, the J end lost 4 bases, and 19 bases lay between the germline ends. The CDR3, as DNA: TGCAGTGCTACACCTAGACAGGCTTTGCGCACTGAAGCTTTCTTT. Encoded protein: CSATPRQALRTEAFF.

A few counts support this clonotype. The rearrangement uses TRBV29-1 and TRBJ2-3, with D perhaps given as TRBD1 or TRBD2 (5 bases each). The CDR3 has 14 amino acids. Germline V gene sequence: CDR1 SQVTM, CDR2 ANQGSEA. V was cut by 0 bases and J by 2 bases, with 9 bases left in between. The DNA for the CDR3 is TGCAGCGTTGAAGACGGGGCCCACACAGATACGCAGTATTTT. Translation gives CSVEDGAHTDTQYF.

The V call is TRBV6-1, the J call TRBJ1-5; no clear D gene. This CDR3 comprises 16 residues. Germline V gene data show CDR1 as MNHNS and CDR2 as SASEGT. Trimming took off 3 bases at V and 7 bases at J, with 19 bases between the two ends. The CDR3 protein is CASSDRRTAISQPQHF. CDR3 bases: TGTGCCAGCAGTGATCGAAGGACCGCCATCAGCCAGCCCCAGCATTTT.

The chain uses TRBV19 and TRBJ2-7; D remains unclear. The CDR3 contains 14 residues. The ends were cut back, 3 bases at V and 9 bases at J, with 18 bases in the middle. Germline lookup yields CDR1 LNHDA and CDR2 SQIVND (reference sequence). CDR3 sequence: CASSIRSRSLAQYF. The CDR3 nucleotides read TGTGCCAGTAGTATCAGAAGCCGGTCCTTGGCGCAGTACTTC.

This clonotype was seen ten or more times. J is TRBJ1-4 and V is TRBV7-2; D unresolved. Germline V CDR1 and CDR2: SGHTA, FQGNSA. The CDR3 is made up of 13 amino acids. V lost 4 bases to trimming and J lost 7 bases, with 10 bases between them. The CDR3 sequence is CASSYGGAEKLFF. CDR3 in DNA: TGTGCCAGCAGCTATGGTGGCGCTGAAAAACTGTTTTTT. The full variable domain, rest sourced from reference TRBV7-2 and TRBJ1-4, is GAGVSQSPSNKVTEKGKDVELRCDPISGHTALYWYRQSLGQGLEFLIYFQGNSAPDKSGLPSDRFSAERTGGSVSTLTIQRTQQEDSAVYLCASSYGGAEKLFFGSGTQLSVL.

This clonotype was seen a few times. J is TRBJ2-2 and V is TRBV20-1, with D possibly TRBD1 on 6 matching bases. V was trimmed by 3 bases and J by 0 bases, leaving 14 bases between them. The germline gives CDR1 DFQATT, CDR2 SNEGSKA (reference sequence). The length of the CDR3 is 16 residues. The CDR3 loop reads CSASATGMANTGELFF. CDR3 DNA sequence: TGCAGTGCTAGCGCAACAGGGATGGCGAACACCGGGGAGCTGTTTTTT.

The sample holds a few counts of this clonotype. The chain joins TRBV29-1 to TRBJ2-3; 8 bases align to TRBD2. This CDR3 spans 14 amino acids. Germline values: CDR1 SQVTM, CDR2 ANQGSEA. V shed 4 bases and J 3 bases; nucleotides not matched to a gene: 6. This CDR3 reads CSVGSGRSTDTQYF. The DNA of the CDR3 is TGCAGCGTTGGAAGCGGGAGAAGTACAGATACGCAGTATTTT.

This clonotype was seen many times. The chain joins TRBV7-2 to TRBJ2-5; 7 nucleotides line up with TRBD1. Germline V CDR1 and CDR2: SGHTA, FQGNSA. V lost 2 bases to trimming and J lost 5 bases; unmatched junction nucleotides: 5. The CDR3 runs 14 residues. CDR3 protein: CASSLRQGGETQYF. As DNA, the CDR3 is TGTGCCAGCAGCTTAAGACAGGGTGGGGAGACCCAGTACTTC.

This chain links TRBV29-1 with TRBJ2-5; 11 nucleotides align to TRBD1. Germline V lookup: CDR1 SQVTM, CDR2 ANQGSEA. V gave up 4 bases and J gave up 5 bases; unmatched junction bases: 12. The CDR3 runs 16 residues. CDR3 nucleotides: TGCAGCGTTGGACTTAGAGGACAGGGGGCGAAGGAGACCCAGTACTTC. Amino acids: CSVGLRGQGAKETQYF.

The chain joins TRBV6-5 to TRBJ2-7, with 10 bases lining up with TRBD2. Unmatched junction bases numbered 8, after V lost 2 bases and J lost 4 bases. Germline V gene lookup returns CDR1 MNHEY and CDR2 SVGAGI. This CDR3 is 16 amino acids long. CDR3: CASSYTIAGGFYEQYF. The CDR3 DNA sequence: TGTGCCAGCAGTTACACGATAGCGGGGGGATTTTACGAGCAGTACTTC.

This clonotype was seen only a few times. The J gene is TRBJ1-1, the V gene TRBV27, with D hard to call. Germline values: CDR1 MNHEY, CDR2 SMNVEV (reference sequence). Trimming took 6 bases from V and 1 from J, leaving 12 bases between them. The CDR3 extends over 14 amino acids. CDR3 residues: CASSNEGGNTEAFF. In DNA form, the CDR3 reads TGTGCCAGCAGCAACGAGGGAGGGAACACTGAAGCTTTCTTT.